This T cell receptor beta chain was observed in a study of blood T cells in healthy people across ages. Every donor provided 9.5 to 10 milliliters of peripheral blood. A J-beta primer mix and a sample-barcoded 5' primer were used in a second PCR of roughly 6 to 12 cycles. Through a template-switch adaptor with 12 random nucleotides, each cDNA molecule received a tag. TCRdb reprocessed the 5' RACE reads via MiXCR and lists one record per CDR3 protein. There are 550,000 to 800,000 distinct CDR3 sequences in the sample; about 30% occur only once, and 15% lies in the top ten. In the case of this clonotype: Its antigen is undetermined. A much larger clone is a single base away; this may be a read error.

This CDR3 is built from 15 residues. Per germline, CDR1 DFQATT and CDR2 SNEGSKA (reference sequence). Study-wide points: Unknown CMV status may confound age-related changes in expanded clones.

The chain links TRBV20-1 to TRBJ1-2; D possibly corresponds to TRBD1 (6 bases). Sequencing was carried out using blood. This TCR was sampled from a woman of 80 years or more in good health. CDR3 region: CGARDGQRLNYGYTF. The CDR3 DNA sequence: TGCGGTGCTAGAGACGGACAGAGACTTAACTATGGCTACACCTTC.